The 27 T cell receptor beta chains below all came from one sample that was sequenced in a study of T cells in Graves' hyperthyroidism and ophthalmopathy. Regions amplified from RNA transcripts were the TCR beta CDR3 regions. When the TCR CDR3 underwent first-round RT-PCR, the HTBI primer set was used. Each CDR3 protein is one row after TCRdb ran MiXCR on the multiplex PCR reads. Of about 570,000 distinct CDR3 sequences detected, 35% to 55% appear once; the ten largest clones hold 15% to 20%. Sample: peripheral blood or thyroid tissue (not recorded which). These receptors all stem from an adult woman with Graves' disease, either hyperthyroidism or ophthalmopathy (not recorded which).

The chain combines TRBV29-1 with TRBJ1-1; TRBD1 is a possible D gene (6 bases). The V end was cut by 2 bases, the J end by 5 bases, with 15 bases between. This CDR3 is built from 14 residues. Germline V gives CDR1 SQVTM, CDR2 ANQGSEA. The CDR3 is CSVEMRGLTTEAFF. CDR3 coding DNA: TGCAGCGTTGAAATGCGGGGGCTGACGACTGAAGCTTTCTTT.

This clonotype was picked up many times. The rearrangement links TRBV20-1 to TRBJ2-7; tentatively, D is TRBD2 (6 bases). From germline, CDR1 is DFQATT and CDR2 SNEGSKA (reference sequence). V was shortened by 5 bases and J by 4 bases, with 18 bases between the two germline ends. The CDR3 covers 14 residues. The CDR3 nucleotides read TGCAGTGCTCCGATTGGACTAACCTCATACGAGCAGTACTTC. This translates into CSAPIGLTSYEQYF.

This clonotype was picked up a small number of times. The chain links TRBV7-9 to TRBJ1-2; no clear D gene. CDR3 length: 10 residues. With 6 bases removed from V and 8 bases from J, the gap between germline ends came to 7 bases. Looked up from germline, CDR1 is SEHNR and CDR2 is FQNEAQ (reference sequence). CDR3 amino acids: CASSPDGYTF. CDR3 in DNA: TGTGCCAGCAGTCCTGACGGCTACACCTTC.

The chain is built from TRBV20-1 and TRBJ1-5, with 7 bases lining up with TRBD1. The V gene's germline CDR1 is DFQATT and CDR2 SNEGSKA (reference sequence). This CDR3 contains 15 residues. V trimming: 1 base; J trimming: 5 bases; junction bases outside the gene matches: 8. CDR3 protein: CSARVTGLRDQPQHF. The CDR3 DNA reads TGCAGTGCTAGAGTGACAGGGCTTCGCGATCAGCCCCAGCATTTT.

This clonotype has at least ten counts. This chain uses TRBV5-1 with TRBJ2-2; perhaps TRBD1 as D (6 bases). Trimming took 4 bases from V and 6 from J, leaving 10 bases between them. The CDR3 has 13 amino acids. Per the germline V gene, CDR1 is SGHRS and CDR2 is YFSETQ. CDR3 DNA: TGCGCCAGCAGCGAAGAGGGGGCCGGGGAGCTGTTTTTT. Amino acids: CASSEEGAGELFF.

This chain uses TRBV7-8 with TRBJ1-5, with D possibly being TRBD1 (5 bases). The V gene's germline CDR1 is SGHVS and CDR2 FQNEAQ. The V gene lost 5 bases and the J gene lost 7 bases, with 15 bases spanning the gap. The CDR3 consists of 14 residues. In nucleotides, the CDR3 is TGTGCCAGCAGCCCGGCCAGGGTTGGCCAGCCCCAGCATTTT. It yields the protein CASSPARVGQPQHF.

There are a few counts of this clonotype. CDR3 nucleotide sequence: TGTGCCAGCGGTAGTTATAGCAATCAGCCCCAGCATTTT. Protein: CASGSYSNQPQHF. The rearrangement joins TRBV6-1 to TRBJ1-5; D unclear. V gave up 8 bases and J gave up 0 bases, with 8 bases separating them. The CDR3 consists of 13 residues. Germline-derived CDR1 and CDR2 are MNHNS and SASEGT.

The V call is TRBV9, the J call TRBJ2-6; D is perhaps TRBD1 (7 bases). CDR1 and CDR2 (germline): SGDLS, YYNGEE. Trimming took off 3 bases at V and 1 base at J, with 11 bases between the two ends. The CDR3 totals 16 residues. The CDR3 nucleotides are TGTGCCAGCAGCGAGACAGGGAGGTCTGGGGCCAACGTCCTGACTTTC. Its protein product is CASSETGRSGANVLTF.

This clonotype was seen repeatedly, ten times or more. CDR3 bases: TGCAGTGCTAGAGGGCGAGGGACCGTCCACACTGAAGCTTTCTTT. Translation gives CSARGRGTVHTEAFF. The chain recombines TRBV20-1 with TRBJ1-1, with a weak D call TRBD1 (5 bases). The CDR3 contains 15 residues. The ends were cut back, 1 base at V and 3 bases at J, with 15 bases in the middle. CDR1 is DFQATT, CDR2 SNEGSKA, per germline (reference sequence).

The J gene is TRBJ1-2, the V gene TRBV12-3 or TRBV12-4; D call uncertain. The V gene lost 4 bases and the J gene lost 12 bases, with 15 bases spanning the gap. The CDR3 runs to 12 residues. The CDR3 nucleotides are TGTGCCAGCAGTTCTCCCGGACCTGGAAACACCTTC. It is translated as CASSSPGPGNTF.

At least ten counts were recorded for this clonotype. The V gene is TRBV7-6, the J gene TRBJ1-4; D gene unclear. The CDR3 spans 12 residues. With 5 bases removed from V and 7 bases from J, the gap between germline ends came to 8 bases. Germline loops: CDR1 SGHVS, CDR2 FNYEAQ. CDR3 protein: CASSPGVEKLFF. CDR3 DNA sequence: TGTGCCAGCAGCCCGGGCGTTGAAAAACTGTTTTTT.

About this clonotype itself: A read error may explain this, as a much larger clone is one base away. The chain recombines TRBV28 with TRBJ1-4; D remains ambiguous. The CDR3 spans 12 residues. Germline V CDR1 and CDR2: MDHEN, SYDVKM. The CDR3 region has the DNA TGTGTCAGCAGTCTGCATCCTCGGGAGATGTTTTTT. Encoded protein: CVSSLHPREMFF.

Here the CDR3 reads CASSPGPSETQYF. The CDR3 nucleotides are TGTGCCAGCAGTCCGGGACCGTCGGAGACCCAGTACTTC. V usage is TRBV2 and J usage is TRBJ2-5; D might be TRBD1 or TRBD2, each matching 5 bases. V lost 5 bases, J lost 5 bases, and 12 bases lay in between. The CDR3 has 13 residues. Per the germline V gene, CDR1 is SNHLY and CDR2 is FYNNEI. The complete variable domain, with remaining parts taken from reference TRBV2 and TRBJ2-5, reads EPEVTQTPSHQVTQMGQEVILRCVPISNHLYFYWYRQILGQKVEFLVSFYNNEISEKSEIFDDQFSVERPDGSNFTLKIRSTKLEDSAMYFCASSPGPSETQYFGPGTRLLVL.

The CDR3 here is CASTEYSGGEAEAFF. The DNA of the CDR3 is TGCGCCAGCACCGAGTACTCAGGGGGCGAGGCTGAAGCTTTCTTT. The V and J genes are TRBV5-1 and TRBJ1-1, with TRBD1 identical over 8 bases. Germline CDR1 and CDR2: SGHRS and YFSETQ. With 6 bases clipped from V and 6 bases from J, the junction kept 13 bases outside the gene matches. The CDR3 runs to 15 residues.

This clonotype was seen many times. The rearrangement links TRBV5-1 to TRBJ2-5; D may be TRBD2 (6 bases). Germline V lookup: CDR1 SGHRS, CDR2 YFSETQ. Between the trimmed V and J ends, which lost 2 bases and 3 bases, there was a span of 8 bases. CDR3 length equals 13 residues. The CDR3 sequence: CASSFPGEETQYF. DNA of the CDR3: TGCGCCAGCAGCTTTCCGGGAGAAGAGACCCAGTACTTC. Full variable domain (missing parts from reference TRBV5-1 and TRBJ2-5): KAGVTQTPRYLIKTRGQQVTLSCSPISGHRSVSWYQQTPGQGLQFLFEYFSETQRNKGNFPGRFSGRQFSNSRSEMNVSTLELGDSALYLCASSFPGEETQYFGPGTRLLVL.

Details on this clonotype: A much bigger clone sits one base away, suggesting this may be a read error. The rearrangement links TRBV7-2 to TRBJ2-2; D is uncertain. The CDR3 covers 10 residues. Deletions cut 2 bases from V and 9 bases from J, with 1 base between. The germline V gene encodes CDR1 SGHTA and CDR2 FQGNSA. The CDR3 region is CASSLRELFF. CDR3 coding DNA: TGTGCCAGCAGCTTAAGGGAGCTGTTTTTT.

V and J are TRBV12-3 or TRBV12-4 and TRBJ2-5, with 11 bases aligning to TRBD2. The CDR3 loop spans 13 amino acids. The V and J ends lost 10 bases and 4 bases, in that order; junction bases with no gene match: 5. DNA of the CDR3: TGTGCCACCCTAGCGGGGGGCGGAGAGACCCAGTACTTC. This codes for CATLAGGGETQYF.

Worth noting for this clonotype: Just one base apart from a much larger clone, this may be a read error. CDR3 nucleotides: TGCGCCAGCAGCCGATCACAGGGGGTGCCGGTTAACTATGGCTACACCTTC. Translation: CASSRSQGVPVNYGYTF. The V call is TRBV4-1, the J call TRBJ1-2; 8 positions agree with TRBD1. CDR1 MGHRA and CDR2 YSYEKL come from the germline V gene. This CDR3 has 17 residues. V lost 4 bases, J lost 1 base, and 11 bases stayed unmatched.

The chain employs TRBV7-2 and TRBJ1-2; 9 bases are a match to TRBD1. Germline values: CDR1 SGHTA, CDR2 FQGNSA. The junction had 9 bases not matched to a gene; V was cut back by 5 bases and J by 5 bases. This CDR3 is 15 amino acids long. The CDR3 DNA follows: TGTGCCAGCAGCGTCAACAGGGGGCGGAGATATGGCTACACCTTC. Translation gives CASSVNRGRRYGYTF.

This clonotype was seen at least ten times. This rearrangement joins TRBV6-1 to TRBJ1-2, with 8 bases identical to TRBD1. With 3 bases clipped from V and 8 bases from J, the junction kept 5 bases outside the gene matches. Per germline, CDR1 MNHNS and CDR2 SASEGT. The CDR3 contains 13 residues. The CDR3 protein is CASSDGQGWGYTF. The CDR3 DNA reads as TGTGCCAGCAGTGACGGACAGGGCTGGGGCTACACCTTC.

The chain has TRBV10-3 and TRBJ2-7; maybe TRBD1 (6 bases). V gave up 3 bases and J gave up 6 bases, with 15 bases separating them. Germline V gene data show CDR1 as ENHRY and CDR2 as SYGVKD. The CDR3 totals 14 residues. As DNA, the CDR3 is TGTGCCATCAGTGAATTCCGGAAGGACAGCGAGCAGTACTTC. It is translated as CAISEFRKDSEQYF.

The rearrangement uses TRBV7-9 and TRBJ2-2; D is unresolved. CDR3 length: 14 residues. Looked up from germline, CDR1 is SEHNR and CDR2 is FQNEAQ (reference sequence). Trimming removed 7 bases from V and 1 base from J, with 10 bases in between. The CDR3 nucleotides are TGTGCCAGCACCCAGAGACAGAACACCGGGGAGCTGTTTTTT. The encoded protein is CASTQRQNTGELFF.

This rearrangement joins TRBV24-1 to TRBJ1-1; TRBD1 matches at 9 bases. The CDR3 runs 14 residues. Looked up from germline, CDR1 is KGHDR and CDR2 is SFDVKD. V trimming: 7 bases; J trimming: 0 bases; junction bases outside the gene matches: 2. CDR3 sequence: CATRDRGMNTEAFF. In DNA, the CDR3 is TGTGCCACCAGGGACAGGGGAATGAACACTGAAGCTTTCTTT.

Ten or more counts support this clonotype. This chain uses TRBV7-9 with TRBJ1-2; 7 nucleotides line up with TRBD1. J gave up 6 bases and V 5 bases, and 3 bases lay outside the gene matches. CDR3 length: 12 amino acids. Germline CDR1 SEHNR, CDR2 FQNEAQ (reference sequence). The CDR3 sequence is CASSLTGNGYTF. CDR3 in DNA: TGTGCCAGCAGCCTGACAGGGAATGGCTACACCTTC.

This sequence joins TRBV7-9 and TRBJ2-7, with TRBD1 matching 8 bases. Germline-derived CDR1 and CDR2 are SEHNR and FQNEAQ (reference sequence). The CDR3 runs to 14 residues. Trimming cost V 8 bases and J 6 bases; bases outside gene matches: 12. The DNA of the CDR3 is TGTGCCAGCCCACGGACAGGGATAACATTCGAGCAGTACTTC. Encoded protein: CASPRTGITFEQYF.

This clonotype was detected only once. Since a much larger clone is just one base distant, this may be a read error. The V call is TRBV4-1, the J call TRBJ1-1; weak D call: TRBD1 (5 bases). The germline gives CDR1 MGHRA, CDR2 YSYEKL. V shed 2 bases and J shed 5 bases, with 12 bases lying between them. The CDR3 covers 14 residues. The chain's CDR3 is CASSQWKGVTEAFF. Here the CDR3 DNA reads TGCGCCAGCAGCCAATGGAAAGGGGTTACTGAAGCTTTCTTT.

In its sample, this clonotype was seen many times. The gene calls are TRBV5-6 and TRBJ2-5; no clear D. The CDR3 length is 15 residues. Germline CDR1 reads SGHDT; CDR2 reads YYEEEE. V was clipped by 4 bases and J by 0 bases, with 13 bases between them. This CDR3 reads CASSPRIRYQETQYF. CDR3 DNA: TGTGCCAGCAGCCCCCGGATCCGCTACCAAGAGACCCAGTACTTC.